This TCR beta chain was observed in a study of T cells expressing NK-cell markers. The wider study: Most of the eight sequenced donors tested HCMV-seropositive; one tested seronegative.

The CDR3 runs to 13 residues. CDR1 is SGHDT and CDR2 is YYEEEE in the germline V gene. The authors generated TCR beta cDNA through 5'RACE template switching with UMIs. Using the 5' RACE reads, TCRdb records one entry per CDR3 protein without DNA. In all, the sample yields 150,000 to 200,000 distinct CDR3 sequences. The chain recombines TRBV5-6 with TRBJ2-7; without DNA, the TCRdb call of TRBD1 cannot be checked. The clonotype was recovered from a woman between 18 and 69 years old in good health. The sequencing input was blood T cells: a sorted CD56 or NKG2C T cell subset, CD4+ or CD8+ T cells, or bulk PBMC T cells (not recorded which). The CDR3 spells CASNTGLENEQYF. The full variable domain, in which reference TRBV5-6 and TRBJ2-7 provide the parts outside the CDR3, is DAGVTQSPTHLIKTRGQQVTLRCSPKSGHDTVSWYQQALGQGPQFIFQYYEEEERQRGNFPDRFSGHQFPNYSSELNVNALLLGDSALYLCASNTGLENEQYFGPGTRLTVT.